One and the same sample provided the 30 T cell receptor beta chains below, sequenced in a study of PD-1 blockade in classical Hodgkin lymphoma (dated by TCRdb to 2019 to 2021). Library construction relied on the immunoSEQ multiplex PCR assay. TCRdb provides this immuneACCESS table in a form limited to in-frame rearrangements. Some clones are lacking; in checked studies, under half of them reflect an unresolved V gene, and why the rest are absent is not known. Recorded for this sample are around 41,000 clones; 65% to 85% of them occurred a single time. The ten largest clones take up 2.8% of the sample. The time point label, as the study defines it: cycle 2 day 1 (C2D1) of nivolumab. Relapse after autologous stem cell transplantation had occurred in all trial patients, and cohorts A, B and C were distinguished by prior brentuximab vedotin exposure. Source: peripheral blood mononuclear cells (PBMCs), taken before the second cycle of nivolumab. All receptors come from a human donor with classical Hodgkin lymphoma.

The rearrangement links TRBV5-6 to TRBJ2-1; D unclear. V was clipped by 0 bases and J by 8 bases, with 9 bases between them. Germline-derived CDR1 and CDR2 are SGHDT and YYEEEE. CDR3 length equals 13 residues. The CDR3 reads CASSLVHFDEQFF. CDR3 in DNA: TGTGCCAGCAGCTTGGTGCATTTTGATGAGCAGTTCTTC.

This CDR3 reads CASSHSSGRRYNEQFF. CDR3 nucleotide sequence: TGTGCCAGCTCACACTCTAGCGGGAGGCGGTACAATGAGCAGTTCTTC. V and J are TRBV18 and TRBJ2-1; 11 nucleotides align to TRBD2. Germline loops: CDR1 KGHSH, CDR2 LQKENI. The CDR3 totals 16 residues. The V gene end was trimmed by 4 bases and the J gene end by 4 bases; junction bases not matched to a gene: 6. Full variable domain (rest looked up from reference TRBV18 and TRBJ2-1): NAGVMQNPRHLVRRRGQEARLRCSPMKGHSHVYWYRQLPEEGLKFMVYLQKENIIDESGMPKERFSAEFPKEGPSILRIQQVVRGDSAAYFCASSHSSGRRYNEQFFGPGTRLTVL.

The chain couples TRBV5-1 to TRBJ2-1; D is ambiguous. This CDR3 has 14 residues. V was cut by 5 bases and J by 7 bases, with 16 bases left in between. The germline CDR1 and CDR2 sequences are SGHRS and YFSETQ. This CDR3 reads CASRGLPPTNEQFF. Here the CDR3 DNA reads TGCGCCAGCAGAGGCCTTCCTCCGACAAATGAGCAGTTCTTC.

The genes are TRBV15 and TRBJ1-1, with D uncertain. The CDR3 extends over 13 amino acids. CDR1 is LNHNV, CDR2 YYDKDF, per germline (reference sequence). The V end lost 1 base, the J end lost 1 base, and 4 bases lay between the germline ends. CDR3: CATSRGRNTEAFF. The CDR3 DNA follows: TGTGCCACCAGCAGAGGTCGGAACACTGAAGCTTTCTTT.

The rearrangement joins TRBV7-8 to TRBJ1-2; D perhaps matches TRBD1 (5 bases). With 0 bases removed from V and 5 bases from J, the gap between germline ends came to 13 bases. The CDR3 runs to 15 residues. Looked up from germline, CDR1 is SGHVS and CDR2 is FQNEAQ. The CDR3, as DNA: TGTGCCAGCAGCTTAGCGGCAGGGTCGTTTTATGGCTACACCTTC. It is translated as CASSLAAGSFYGYTF. Full variable domain (outside the CDR3, taken from reference TRBV7-8 and TRBJ1-2): GAGVSQSPRYKVAKRGQDVALRCDPISGHVSLFWYQQALGQGPEFLTYFQNEAQLDKSGLPSDRFFAERPEGSVSTLKIQRTQQEDSAVYLCASSLAAGSFYGYTFGSGTRLTVV.

The gene calls are TRBV19 and TRBJ1-5; 7 bases line up with TRBD1. This CDR3 has 14 amino acids. With V trimmed by 4 bases and J by 2 bases, 2 bases remained unmatched. CDR1 and CDR2 (germline): LNHDA, SQIVND (reference sequence). CDR3 nucleotide sequence: TGTGCCAGTAGTAGGGGGACAGGCAATCAGCCCCAGCATTTT. Protein sequence: CASSRGTGNQPQHF.

This clone was detected only a few times. The chain is built from TRBV7-2 and TRBJ1-2; D possibly corresponds to TRBD1 (5 bases). V gave up 6 bases and J gave up 8 bases, with 25 bases separating them. Germline V lookup: CDR1 SGHTA, CDR2 FQGNSA. The CDR3 totals 16 residues. This CDR3 is CASSFTGTFRIGGYTF. The CDR3, as DNA: TGTGCCAGCAGTTTTACCGGGACTTTCCGGATTGGAGGCTACACCTTC.

The chain carries TRBV5-1 and TRBJ1-4, with 9 bases fitting TRBD1. J was trimmed by 6 bases and V by 0 bases; bases with no gene match: 12. The germline V gene has CDR1 SGHRS and CDR2 YFSETQ. The CDR3 has 18 residues. The CDR3, as DNA: TGCGCCAGCAGCTTGGCCCCATCTAGACAGGGGGGTTATGAAAAACTGTTTTTT. Protein: CASSLAPSRQGGYEKLFF.

The CDR3 protein is CAWRAGVGGYNEKLFF. The CDR3 nucleotides are TGTGCCTGGAGAGCCGGGGTAGGGGGCTATAATGAAAAACTGTTTTTT. The gene calls are TRBV30 and TRBJ1-4; TRBD1 aligns across 7 bases. Germline V gives CDR1 GTSNPN, CDR2 SVGIG (reference sequence). J was trimmed by 4 bases and V by 3 bases; bases with no gene match: 11. The CDR3 runs 16 residues.

The rearrangement links TRBV27 to TRBJ2-7; 12 bases agree with TRBD2. The germline V gene has CDR1 MNHEY and CDR2 SMNVEV (reference sequence). This CDR3 has 15 amino acids. J gave up 5 bases and V 6 bases, and 8 bases lay outside the gene matches. Here the CDR3 reads CASRRASGGVNEQYF. CDR3 DNA sequence: TGTGCCAGCAGGAGGGCTAGCGGGGGGGTTAACGAGCAGTACTTC.

The chain uses TRBV5-1 and TRBJ1-1; 7 bases are a match to TRBD1. The CDR3 is 14 residues long. CDR1 SGHRS and CDR2 YFSETQ come from the germline V gene. J lost 1 base, V lost 3 bases, and 3 bases had no gene match. The CDR3 loop reads CASSYRGRNTEAFF. The CDR3 DNA is TGCGCCAGCAGCTACAGGGGAAGGAACACTGAAGCTTTCTTT.

The chain has TRBV7-8 and TRBJ2-5; D is unclear. Germline loops: CDR1 SGHVS, CDR2 FQNEAQ. Trimming took off 5 bases at V and 7 bases at J, with 14 bases between the two ends. This CDR3 comprises 13 residues. CDR3: CASSPLGYGTQYF. CDR3 sequence (DNA): TGTGCCAGCAGCCCCCTCGGTTACGGGACCCAGTACTTC.

The rearrangement links TRBV28 to TRBJ2-7, with D perhaps TRBD2 (6 bases). Between the trimmed V and J ends, which lost 6 bases and 6 bases, there was a span of 9 bases. This CDR3 comprises 11 residues. The germline V gene has CDR1 MDHEN and CDR2 SYDVKM. CDR3: CASRGGGEQYF. The CDR3, as DNA: TGTGCCAGCAGGGGGGGAGGCGAGCAGTACTTC.

This clone has more than one count but fewer than ten. The chain employs TRBV10-3 and TRBJ2-7, with 7 nucleotides matching TRBD1. This CDR3 comprises 13 residues. The V segment lost 7 bases and the J segment 3 bases; nucleotides outside the gene matches: 6. Germline CDR1 is ENHRY and CDR2 is SYGVKD. The CDR3 DNA is TGTGCCATCAAGCCCCGGGACAGCTACGAGCAGTACTTC. This translates into CAIKPRDSYEQYF.

By proportion, this clone is medium-sized (0.01 to 0.1%). The J gene is TRBJ2-7, the V gene TRBV6-5; 7 positions agree with TRBD1. Trimming cost V 4 bases and J 6 bases; bases outside gene matches: 9. The CDR3 loop spans 14 amino acids. Germline V lookup: CDR1 MNHEY, CDR2 SVGAGI. The DNA of the CDR3 is TGTGCCAGCAGTTTAAGACAGGGTTGGGGCGAGCAGTACTTC. Its translation: CASSLRQGWGEQYF.

The V and J genes are TRBV6-1 and TRBJ1-2; 9 bases line up with TRBD1. Germline values: CDR1 MNHNS, CDR2 SASEGT. V trimming: 6 bases; J trimming: 7 bases; junction bases outside the gene matches: 6. This CDR3 has 13 residues. CDR3 protein: CASRGTGTGGYTF. For the CDR3, the DNA is TGTGCCAGCAGAGGGACAGGGACGGGTGGCTACACCTTC.

The gene calls are TRBV19 and TRBJ1-1, with D possibly TRBD1 on 5 matching bases. The CDR3 sequence is 13 residues long. The germline V gene has CDR1 LNHDA and CDR2 SQIVND (reference sequence). V was cut by 9 bases and J by 3 bases, with 14 bases left in between. The CDR3 spells CASRFQGDTEAFF. The DNA of the CDR3 is TGTGCCAGCCGATTCCAGGGTGACACTGAAGCTTTCTTT.

This rearrangement joins TRBV14 to TRBJ2-7; 7 nucleotides agree with TRBD1. J lost 2 bases, V lost 0 bases, and 1 base had no gene match. The germline V gene has CDR1 SGHDN and CDR2 FVKESK. The CDR3 consists of 14 residues. The CDR3 loop is CASSQEGTAYEQYF. DNA for the CDR3: TGTGCCAGCAGCCAAGAGGGGACAGCCTACGAGCAGTACTTC.

The V and J genes are TRBV27 and TRBJ1-1; no reliable D call. Trimming stripped 2 bases from V and 0 bases from J, with 10 bases between. The CDR3 has 15 amino acids. Germline V gene data show CDR1 as MNHEY and CDR2 as SMNVEV (reference sequence). The CDR3 loop reads CASSLNWQLNTEAFF. Here the CDR3 DNA reads TGTGCCAGCAGTTTAAATTGGCAGCTGAACACTGAAGCTTTCTTT.

This clone was observed once. The chain combines TRBV25-1 with TRBJ2-2; 7 positions agree with TRBD2. Germline CDR1 is MGHDK and CDR2 is SYGVNS. CDR3 size: 18 residues. Trimming removed 1 base from V and 1 base from J; junction bases left unmatched: 9. CDR3 sequence reads: CASSELPSGTKNTGELFF. Here the CDR3 DNA reads TGTGCCAGCAGTGAATTGCCCTCAGGGACTAAGAACACCGGGGAGCTGTTTTTT.

This clone was seen a few times. CDR3 amino acids: CASSQGPRLAGGPLYF. Written as DNA, the CDR3 is TGTGCCAGCAGCCAAGGCCCGAGACTAGCGGGAGGGCCGCTGTACTTC. This chain uses TRBV4-2 with TRBJ2-7; 14 positions agree with TRBD2. The CDR3 length is 16 residues. CDR1 is LGHNA and CDR2 is YNFKEQ in the germline V gene. The V gene end was trimmed by 1 base and the J gene end by 12 bases; junction bases not matched to a gene: 11.

CDR3 loop: CASSDYQFYEQYF. CDR3 DNA: TGTGCCAGCAGTGATTATCAGTTTTACGAGCAGTACTTC. The chain links TRBV2 to TRBJ2-7; D unresolved. Germline values: CDR1 SNHLY, CDR2 FYNNEI. This CDR3 region has 13 residues. V was pared by 3 bases and J by 4 bases, with 10 bases between.

The chain combines TRBV19 with TRBJ1-1; tentatively, D is TRBD1 (6 bases). CDR1 LNHDA and CDR2 SQIVND come from the germline V gene (reference sequence). Trimming left V 5 bases short and J 5 bases short, with 18 bases between. The CDR3 consists of 15 residues. Written as DNA, the CDR3 is TGTGCCAGTAGTCGAAATACAGGGTTGACGACTGAAGCTTTCTTT. The encoded protein is CASSRNTGLTTEAFF.

The chain has TRBV27 and TRBJ2-7; no clear D. Germline V gene data show CDR1 as MNHEY and CDR2 as SMNVEV (reference sequence). CDR3 length: 13 amino acids. V lost 2 bases and J 3 bases, leaving 8 bases between the germline ends. The CDR3 DNA is TGTGCCAGCAGTTTAGGGCCCAACTACGAGCAGTACTTC. Residues: CASSLGPNYEQYF.

V and J are TRBV19 and TRBJ1-5; D is possibly TRBD1 (5 bases). The V end lost 0 bases, the J end lost 7 bases, and 13 bases lay between the germline ends. Germline V lookup: CDR1 LNHDA, CDR2 SQIVND (reference sequence). The CDR3 length is 15 residues. This CDR3 reads CASSIEQGFIQPQHF. The CDR3 DNA sequence: TGTGCCAGTAGTATAGAGCAGGGTTTCATCCAGCCCCAGCATTTT.

The rearrangement uses TRBV9 and TRBJ2-5, with D uncertain. This CDR3 comprises 12 residues. Per the germline V gene, CDR1 is SGDLS and CDR2 is YYNGEE. V was trimmed by 4 bases and J by 5 bases, leaving 9 bases between them. CDR3 amino acids: CASSMVGETQYF. Written as DNA, the CDR3 is TGTGCCAGCAGCATGGTTGGCGAGACCCAGTACTTC.

This chain uses TRBV30 with TRBJ2-7, with D perhaps TRBD1 (6 bases). CDR3 size: 13 residues. In germline, CDR1 is GTSNPN, CDR2 SVGIG (reference sequence). V was clipped by 2 bases and J by 3 bases, with 11 bases between them. The CDR3 reads CAWSSDRYYEQYF. For the CDR3, the DNA is TGTGCCTGGAGTAGTGACAGGTACTACGAGCAGTACTTC.

The gene calls are TRBV10-3 and TRBJ1-3; no clear D gene. Germline CDR1 and CDR2: ENHRY and SYGVKD. The CDR3 is made up of 14 amino acids. Trimming shortened V by 9 bases and J by 0 bases, and 12 bases separated the two germline ends. CDR3: CAMTDPHSGNTIYF. As DNA, the CDR3 is TGTGCCATGACCGACCCTCACTCTGGAAACACCATATATTTT.

The chain links TRBV19 to TRBJ2-2; D tentatively fits TRBD1 or TRBD2 (5 bases each). The germline CDR1 and CDR2 sequences are LNHDA and SQIVND (reference sequence). The CDR3 spans 16 residues. V lost 3 bases and J 4 bases, leaving 15 bases between the germline ends. For the CDR3, the DNA is TGTGCCAGTAGTATCCGCGGGCCAGGGAGCACCGGGGAGCTGTTTTTT. It translates to CASSIRGPGSTGELFF.

This clone is termed medium-sized (0.01 to 0.1%). The chain links TRBV2 to TRBJ1-5, with D tentatively TRBD1 (5 bases). Trimming took off 2 bases at V and 2 bases at J, with 28 bases between the two ends. The CDR3 has 21 residues. CDR1 is SNHLY, CDR2 FYNNEI, per germline. In nucleotides, the CDR3 is TGTGCCAGCAGTGAATTTGGGGAGAATGGGGCAGGACAACCGGGCAATCAGCCCCAGCATTTT. This sequence encodes CASSEFGENGAGQPGNQPQHF. The full variable domain, in which reference TRBV2 and TRBJ1-5 provide the parts outside the CDR3, is EPEVTQTPSHQVTQMGQEVILRCVPISNHLYFYWYRQILGQKVEFLVSFYNNEISEKSEIFDDQFSVERPDGSNFTLKIRSTKLEDSAMYFCASSEFGENGAGQPGNQPQHFGDGTRLSIL.